Presented here are 18 T cell receptor beta chains from one specimen sequenced in a study of response to subunit inactivated influenza vaccine. TCRdb recomputed calls from the RT-PCR reads with MiXCR, one row per CDR3 protein. The sample holds roughly 570,000 distinct CDR3 sequences, 10% to 15% seen once. The material was PBMCs from blood, obtained more than 35 days after vaccination. These receptors all stem from a man aged 50 to 59 who received an inactivated influenza vaccine.

This sequence joins TRBV5-1 and TRBJ2-5, with D possibly called TRBD1 or TRBD2 (5 bases each). Trimming removed 4 bases at V and 2 bases at J, with 15 bases between. The length of the CDR3 is 15 residues. The germline CDR1 and CDR2 sequences are SGHRS and YFSETQ. CDR3 sequence (DNA): TGCGCCAGCAGCCCAGGATCCTGGGGGCAAGAGACCCAGTACTTC. It encodes CASSPGSWGQETQYF.

The chain combines TRBV15 with TRBJ2-2; D remains unclear. This CDR3 spans 16 amino acids. CDR1 is LNHNV, CDR2 YYDKDF, per germline (reference sequence). V was cut by 0 bases and J by 4 bases, with 12 bases left in between. The CDR3 sequence is CATSRDSRMVTGELFF. Written as DNA, the CDR3 is TGTGCCACCAGCAGAGATTCGAGAATGGTCACCGGGGAGCTGTTTTTT.

J is TRBJ2-7 and V is TRBV4-2; tentatively, D is TRBD2 (6 bases). Germline CDR1 reads LGHNA; CDR2 reads YNFKEQ. The CDR3 contains 15 residues. V was shortened by 3 bases and J by 1 base, with 13 bases between the two germline ends. CDR3 sequence: CASSHYGGSSYEQYF. The CDR3 DNA reads as TGTGCCAGCAGCCATTACGGGGGATCTTCCTACGAGCAGTACTTC.

The table lists this clonotype with a few counts. CDR3 in DNA: TGTGCCAGCAGCTTACTAGGGGGTGAGCAGTTCTTC. It codes for CASSLLGGEQFF. The genes are TRBV7-3 and TRBJ2-1, with D possibly being TRBD1 (6 bases). CDR1 is SGHTA, CDR2 FQGTGA, per germline. There are 12 residues in the CDR3. With 2 bases removed from V and 9 bases from J, the gap between germline ends came to 8 bases.

This clonotype came up a few times. The chain has TRBV11-2 and TRBJ2-1, with D maybe TRBD2 (6 bases). Germline CDR1 SGHAT, CDR2 FQNNGV. Between the trimmed V and J ends, which lost 5 bases and 7 bases, there was a span of 18 bases. This CDR3 comprises 15 residues. As DNA, the CDR3 is TGTGCCAGCAGCCTAAGGGTTTCGGCGGGGAATGAGCAGTTCTTC. Its translation is CASSLRVSAGNEQFF. Based on the CDR3 plus reference TRBV11-2 and TRBJ2-1, the full variable domain is EAGVAQSPRYKIIEKRQSVAFWCNPISGHATLYWYQQILGQGPKLLIQFQNNGVVDDSQLPKDRFSAERLKGVDSTLKIQPAKLEDSAVYLCASSLRVSAGNEQFFGPGTRLTVL.

The chain carries TRBV23-1 and TRBJ2-7, with 7 positions matching TRBD1. TRBV23-1 is treated as an ORF (open reading frame) with a function not yet certain. This CDR3 is built from 15 residues. V trimming: 9 bases; J trimming: 2 bases; junction bases outside the gene matches: 13. The CDR3 DNA is TGCGCCAGAGACCCGACAGGGAATGGGGCCTACGAGCAGTACTTC. The encoded protein is CARDPTGNGAYEQYF.

The chain is built from TRBV20-1 and TRBJ1-1; D possibly corresponds to TRBD1 (5 bases). Germline CDR1 DFQATT, CDR2 SNEGSKA (reference sequence). V lost 4 bases and J lost 0, with 12 bases in between. The CDR3 runs to 14 residues. The chain's CDR3 is CSANPGRMNTEAFF. DNA for the CDR3: TGCAGTGCTAATCCAGGGAGGATGAACACTGAAGCTTTCTTT.

Points on this clonotype: The junction departs from germline at one end; a sequencing error may be responsible. For the CDR3, the DNA is TGTGCCAGCAGCTTAGATCCTGACTACGAGCAGTCCTTC. Its protein is CASSLDPDYEQSF. The J gene is TRBJ2-7, the V gene TRBV11-2, with D tentatively TRBD2 (5 bases). CDR3 length: 13 amino acids. Germline V gives CDR1 SGHAT, CDR2 FQNNGV.

This clonotype was detected a few times. This chain uses TRBV20-1 with TRBJ2-3; D may be TRBD2 (5 bases). Germline-derived CDR1 and CDR2 are DFQATT and SNEGSKA (reference sequence). The CDR3 runs to 14 residues. V dropped 3 bases and J dropped 3 bases, with 13 bases sitting between them. The CDR3 loop is CSASYTGYTDTQYF. CDR3 nucleotide sequence: TGCAGTGCTAGTTACACGGGGTATACAGATACGCAGTATTTT.

V gene TRBV4-2 combines with J gene TRBJ2-7; TRBD2 is a possible D gene (6 bases). The V end was cut by 8 bases, the J end by 1 base, with 15 bases between. In germline, CDR1 is LGHNA, CDR2 YNFKEQ. This CDR3 has 14 amino acids. The CDR3 DNA sequence: TGTGCCAGCGCCGGTAGCGGAGGGTCCTACGAGCAGTACTTC. It translates to CASAGSGGSYEQYF.

At least ten counts were recorded for this clonotype. V and J are TRBV5-1 and TRBJ2-1; 7 nucleotides match TRBD1. V dropped 5 bases and J dropped 2; count of bases not matched to a gene: 7. Germline CDR1 reads SGHRS; CDR2 reads YFSETQ. CDR3 length equals 15 residues. The CDR3 loop is CASRLLRGPYNEQFF. CDR3 coding DNA: TGCGCCAGCAGATTACTAAGGGGGCCCTACAATGAGCAGTTCTTC.

With respect to this clonotype: This may arise from a read error, as a much more abundant clone is one base away. The chain is built from TRBV5-5 and TRBJ2-1, with D possibly being TRBD2 (5 bases). Gene TRBJ2-7 matches the end of the DNA better, so the J call may be wrong. There are 16 residues in the CDR3. Germline V gene lookup returns CDR1 SGHKS and CDR2 YYEKEE (reference sequence). For the CDR3, the DNA is TGTGCCAGCAGCTTGGTAGCGCCATTCCCCTACAATGAGCAGTACTTC. It translates to CASSLVAPFPYNEQYF.

A note on this clonotype: A much larger clonotype is one base distant, so this may be a read error. J is TRBJ2-3 and V is TRBV20-1; D is undetermined. Looked up from germline, CDR1 is DFQATT and CDR2 is SNEGSKA (reference sequence). CDR3 size: 14 residues. V was shortened by 3 bases and J by 2 bases, with 12 bases between the two germline ends. The CDR3 nucleotides read TGCAGTGCTAGCGACAATGCCAACACAGATACGCAGTATTTT. Its translation is CSASDNANTDTQYF.

This clonotype was picked up a small number of times. J is TRBJ1-6 and V is TRBV20-1; D call uncertain. Germline V gene data show CDR1 as DFQATT and CDR2 as SNEGSKA (reference sequence). The CDR3 is 17 amino acids. Trimming cost V 1 base and J 6 bases, with 19 bases left between them. CDR3 DNA: TGCAGTGCTAGAGTACCCCCTAGCCTCCTCGCTAATTCACCCCTCCACTTT. It translates to CSARVPPSLLANSPLHF.

This clonotype was counted ten times or more. CDR3 in DNA: TGTGCCAGCAGCTTGGAGCAGAGCGTGGCGGCCCAGCATTTT. It encodes CASSLEQSVAAQHF. The V call is TRBV7-2, the J call TRBJ1-5; D is undetermined. Deletions cut 3 bases from V and 11 bases from J, with 17 bases between. The CDR3 has 14 residues. Per the germline V gene, CDR1 is SGHTA and CDR2 is FQGNSA.

The rearrangement uses TRBV7-2 and TRBJ2-5; TRBD1 aligns across 7 bases. The CDR3 has 14 residues. CDR1 is SGHTA and CDR2 is FQGNSA in the germline V gene. The J segment lost 7 bases and the V segment lost 5 bases, leaving 10 bases of the junction unmatched. For the CDR3, the DNA is TGTGCCAGCAGCCGCTCCGGGACAGTAGGGACCCAGTACTTC. As protein: CASSRSGTVGTQYF.

The V and J genes are TRBV12-3 or TRBV12-4 and TRBJ2-7; tentatively, D is TRBD1 (6 bases). The CDR3 is 14 residues long. The V end was cut by 3 bases, the J end by 2 bases, with 11 bases between. The CDR3 loop reads CASSLGAGPYEQYF. The CDR3 nucleotides are TGTGCCAGCAGTTTGGGGGCAGGTCCCTACGAGCAGTACTTC.

This clonotype was recorded a few times. This may arise from a read error, as a much more abundant clone is one base away. The V gene is TRBV12-3 or TRBV12-4, the J gene TRBJ2-1, with D possibly being TRBD2 (5 bases). CDR3 length: 17 residues. Deletions cut 6 bases from V and 0 bases from J, with 18 bases between. CDR3 protein: CASRGRGFKVSYNEQFF. The DNA of the CDR3 is TGTGCCAGCAGAGGACGCGGGTTTAAAGTCTCCTACAATGAGCAGTTCTTC.